These T cell receptor beta chains were read from a single sample in a study of T cells after yellow fever vaccination. TCRdb ran MiXCR on the 5' RACE reads and lists one entry per CDR3 protein. Altogether more than 250,000 distinct CDR3 sequences are present, approximately 7% being singletons, with the ten largest covering about a sixth. The source was PBMCs, collected 35 to 50 days after the first yellow fever vaccination. The receptor source for this set is a man aged 18-30 years who received the YFV17D yellow fever vaccine. Both conserved end residues are part of each CDR3. Each record gives: J gene, clone size, V gene, CDR3 protein. A clone size is listed for some rows: how often the clone was seen (once, few, many), or a class if it is expanded.

J gene: TRBJ1-2
clone size: .
V gene: TRBV6-5
CDR3 protein: CASSYSPDLRGYTF

J gene: TRBJ2-1
clone size: .
V gene: TRBV7-2
CDR3 protein: CASSLRSGGNYNEQFF

J gene: TRBJ1-1
clone size: many
V gene: TRBV5-1
CDR3 protein: CASSLVGTEAFF

J gene: TRBJ2-5
clone size: many
V gene: TRBV12-3/TRBV12-4
CDR3 protein: CASSFPLARDQETQYF

J gene: TRBJ1-4
clone size: .
V gene: TRBV6-2/TRBV6-3
CDR3 protein: CASSVAAYEKLFF

J gene: TRBJ2-1
clone size: few
V gene: TRBV20-1
CDR3 protein: CSATSSGDSYNEQFF

J gene: TRBJ2-2
clone size: many
V gene: TRBV5-1
CDR3 protein: CASSFSPGGSLIINTGELFF

J gene: TRBJ1-1
clone size: many
V gene: TRBV7-8
CDR3 protein: CASSLRGHTEAFF

J gene: TRBJ1-6
clone size: few
V gene: TRBV19
CDR3 protein: CASSIWARATNSPLHF

J gene: TRBJ2-5
clone size: few
V gene: TRBV11-2
CDR3 protein: CASSLSRVQETQYF

J gene: TRBJ2-1
clone size: .
V gene: TRBV4-3
CDR3 protein: CASSFTSGGSYNEQFF

J gene: TRBJ2-1
clone size: .
V gene: TRBV29-1
CDR3 protein: CSAGLAGNEQFF

J gene: TRBJ1-1
clone size: few
V gene: TRBV3-1
CDR3 protein: CASSQSITEAFF

J gene: TRBJ1-1
clone size: .
V gene: TRBV5-1
CDR3 protein: CASQPTRGNQEAFF

J gene: TRBJ1-5
clone size: many
V gene: TRBV28
CDR3 protein: CASRGQGGQPQHF

J gene: TRBJ1-1
clone size: .
V gene: TRBV20-1
CDR3 protein: CSALPGRDNTEAFF

J gene: TRBJ2-3
clone size: few
V gene: TRBV7-2
CDR3 protein: CASSPNEGDTQYF

J gene: TRBJ1-6
clone size: .
V gene: TRBV5-4
CDR3 protein: CASSLDLQGSPLHF

J gene: TRBJ2-1
clone size: many
V gene: TRBV20-1
CDR3 protein: CSARGAGQVEQFF

J gene: TRBJ2-2
clone size: many
V gene: TRBV7-2
CDR3 protein: CASSPHPTGELFF

J gene: TRBJ2-7
clone size: .
V gene: TRBV5-4
CDR3 protein: CASSLDESYEQYF

J gene: TRBJ1-1
clone size: .
V gene: TRBV7-9
CDR3 protein: CASSPWDKGNTEAFF

J gene: TRBJ2-2
clone size: .
V gene: TRBV7-9
CDR3 protein: CASSPWDGELFF

J gene: TRBJ2-3
clone size: .
V gene: TRBV20-1
CDR3 protein: CSARGPGLHSTDTQYF

J gene: TRBJ1-2
clone size: many
V gene: TRBV7-2
CDR3 protein: CASNGQDYGYTF

J gene: TRBJ2-6
clone size: .
V gene: TRBV11-2
CDR3 protein: CASSESSGANVLTF

J gene: TRBJ2-1
clone size: few
V gene: TRBV29-1
CDR3 protein: CSVEASGTSGGAHYNEQFF

J gene: TRBJ1-1
clone size: few
V gene: TRBV5-1
CDR3 protein: CASSWGPGQMNTEAFF

J gene: TRBJ2-3
clone size: many
V gene: TRBV7-9
CDR3 protein: CASSLWSRGADTQYF

J gene: TRBJ2-6
clone size: few
V gene: TRBV5-1
CDR3 protein: CASSSGQGLSGANVLTF

J gene: TRBJ2-2
clone size: few
V gene: TRBV28
CDR3 protein: CASRMGQNTGELFF

J gene: TRBJ2-7
clone size: few
V gene: TRBV11-2
CDR3 protein: CASSSHPYPGQGSNEQYF

J gene: TRBJ2-7
clone size: few
V gene: TRBV5-1
CDR3 protein: CASTMAKRTGINEQYF

J gene: TRBJ1-1
clone size: many
V gene: TRBV5-1
CDR3 protein: CASSPGTLKMNTEAFF

J gene: TRBJ1-1
clone size: .
V gene: TRBV5-1
CDR3 protein: CASSLEGGSTYTEAFF

J gene: TRBJ1-1
clone size: .
V gene: TRBV19
CDR3 protein: CASRSGAAVNTEAFF

J gene: TRBJ1-3
clone size: .
V gene: TRBV7-2
CDR3 protein: CASSLTQGGNTIYF

J gene: TRBJ1-3
clone size: few
V gene: TRBV5-1
CDR3 protein: CASSLERGQGNTIYF

J gene: TRBJ1-4
clone size: few
V gene: TRBV6-1
CDR3 protein: CASYRFRDEKLFF

J gene: TRBJ1-5
clone size: .
V gene: TRBV28
CDR3 protein: CASSADRGQQPQHF

J gene: TRBJ1-4
clone size: .
V gene: TRBV7-9
CDR3 protein: CASSYWTGTEKLFF

J gene: TRBJ2-3
clone size: .
V gene: TRBV4-3
CDR3 protein: CASSSGRLAGYTDTQYF